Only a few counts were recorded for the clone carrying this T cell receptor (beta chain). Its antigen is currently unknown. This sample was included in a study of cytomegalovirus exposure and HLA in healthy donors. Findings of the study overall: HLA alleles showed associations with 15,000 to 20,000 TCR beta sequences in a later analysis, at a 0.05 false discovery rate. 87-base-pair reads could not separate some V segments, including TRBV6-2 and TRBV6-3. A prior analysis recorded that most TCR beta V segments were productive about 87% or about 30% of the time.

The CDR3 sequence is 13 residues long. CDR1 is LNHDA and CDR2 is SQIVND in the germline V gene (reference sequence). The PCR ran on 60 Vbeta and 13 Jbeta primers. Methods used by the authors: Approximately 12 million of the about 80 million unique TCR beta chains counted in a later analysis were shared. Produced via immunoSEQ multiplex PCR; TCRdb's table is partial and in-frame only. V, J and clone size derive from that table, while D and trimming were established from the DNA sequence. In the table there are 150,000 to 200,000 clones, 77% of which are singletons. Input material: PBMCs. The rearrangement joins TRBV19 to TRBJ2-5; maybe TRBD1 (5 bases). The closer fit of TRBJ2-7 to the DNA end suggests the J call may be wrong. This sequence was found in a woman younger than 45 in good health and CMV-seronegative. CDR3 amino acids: CASSIGQGYEQYF. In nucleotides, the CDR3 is TGTGCCAGTAGTATTGGGCAGGGCTACGAGCAGTACTTC.